This TCR beta chain was documented in a study of molecular identifiers for immune sequencing clone quantification. In the sort, naive CD8 T cells were defined as CD8+CD4-CCR7+CD45RA+. TCRdb reprocessed the PCR reads with MiXCR, giving one entry per CDR3 protein. Among tens of thousands of distinct CDR3 sequences listed, about 21% were seen once. Looked up from germline, CDR1 is SQVTM and CDR2 is ANQGSEA. This CDR3 contains 14 residues. J gave up 7 bases and V 7 bases, and 10 bases lay outside the gene matches. This clonotype was counted a few times. What it binds is not known. General study results and limits: A shared barcode on identical TCR molecules could lead to underestimated sizes for highly expanded clones.

The sequenced sample consisted of naive CD8+ T cells from blood, with Jurkat cell RNA spiked in. Subset of the sample: FACS-sorted CD8+CD4-CCR7+CD45RA+ naive T cells. V gene TRBV29-1 combines with J gene TRBJ2-1; the match to TRBD2 covers 10 bases. The source of this sequence is a human donor in good health. Some libraries in this study had Jurkat cell RNA spiked in. The CDR3 spells CSAWGAGGPNEQFF. The CDR3 nucleotides are TGCAGCGCCTGGGGAGCGGGGGGGCCGAATGAGCAGTTCTTC.